There are a few counts of the clone carrying this T cell receptor beta chain. The record originates from a study of blood T cells in healthy people across ages. A second PCR of roughly 7 to 11 cycles used a sample-barcoded 5' primer and a J-beta primer mix. Via MiXCR, TCRdb re-called the 5' RACE reads, giving one row per CDR3 protein. The sample carries hundreds of thousands of distinct CDR3 sequences, roughly 50% recorded once. The CDR3 length is 15 residues. Looked up from germline, CDR1 is SNHLY and CDR2 is FYNNEI. Trimming stripped 2 bases from V and 5 bases from J, with 12 bases between. The chain has TRBV2 and TRBJ1-4, with D unclear. The source of this sequence is a man aged 35-49 years in good health. The sample comprised blood. CDR3 DNA: TGTGCCAGCAGTGAATTAGCGCACTTCAATGAAAAACTGTTTTTT. Its translation is CASSELAHFNEKLFF.